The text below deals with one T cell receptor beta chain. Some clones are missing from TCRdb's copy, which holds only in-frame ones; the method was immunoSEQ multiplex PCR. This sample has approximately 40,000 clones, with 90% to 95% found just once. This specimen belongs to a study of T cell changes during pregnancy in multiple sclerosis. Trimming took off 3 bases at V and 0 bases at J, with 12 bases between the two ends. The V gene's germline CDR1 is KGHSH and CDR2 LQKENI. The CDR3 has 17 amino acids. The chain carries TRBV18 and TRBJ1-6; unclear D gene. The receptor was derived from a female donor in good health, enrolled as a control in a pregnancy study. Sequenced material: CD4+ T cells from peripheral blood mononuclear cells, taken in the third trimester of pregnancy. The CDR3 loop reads CASSPESGSSYNSPLHF. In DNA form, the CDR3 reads TGTGCCAGCTCACCGGAATCGGGGAGCTCCTATAATTCACCCCTCCACTTT.